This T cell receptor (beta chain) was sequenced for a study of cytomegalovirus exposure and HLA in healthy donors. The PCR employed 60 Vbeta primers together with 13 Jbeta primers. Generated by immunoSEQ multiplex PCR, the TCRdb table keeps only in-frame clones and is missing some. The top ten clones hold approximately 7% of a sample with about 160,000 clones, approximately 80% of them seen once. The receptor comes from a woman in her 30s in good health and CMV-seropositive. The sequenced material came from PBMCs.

CDR3 DNA sequence: TGCGCCAGCAGCCGCTCCGCTACAGGGTCAACTGAAGCTTTCTTT. It yields the protein CASSRSATGSTEAFF. The V and J genes are TRBV4-3 and TRBJ1-1; D perhaps matches TRBD1 (6 bases). The V gene's germline CDR1 is LGHNA and CDR2 YSLEER. V was clipped by 4 bases and J by 5 bases, with 17 bases between them. This CDR3 region has 15 residues.